This is a list of T cell receptor beta chains from one sample in a study of shared clonotypes between healthy human individuals. TCRdb keeps only in-frame clones here, not all; method: immunoSEQ multiplex PCR. The repertoire consists of around 2,000,000 clones, with just under 95% occurring once and the leading ten covering about 1.1%. Sequenced material: naive CD8+ T cells sorted from blood. These TCRs come from a man between 18 and 35 years old in good health. Each CDR3 is given with its conserved first and last residue. The D gene is left open where the match is weak. Part of the rows lack a size; the others show once, few, many or a class for expanded clones.

cdr3_length: 12; j_call: TRBJ2-7; d_call: TRBD1; clone_size: .; v_call: TRBV5-5; cdr3_nt: TGTGCCAGTGTAGGGGGCGGGTACGAGCAGTACTTC; cdr3_aa: CASVGGGYEQYF
cdr3_length: 11; j_call: TRBJ2-1; d_call: .; clone_size: .; v_call: TRBV30; cdr3_nt: TGTGCCTGGAGTGAAGGATTGGAGCAGTTCTTC; cdr3_aa: CAWSEGLEQFF
cdr3_length: 18; j_call: TRBJ1-2; d_call: TRBD1; clone_size: .; v_call: TRBV7-9; cdr3_nt: TGTGCCAGCAGCAGTTTTCCGGGACAGGGGCTGGGGATTTTTGGCTACACCTTC; cdr3_aa: CASSSFPGQGLGIFGYTF
cdr3_length: 15; j_call: TRBJ2-5; d_call: TRBD2; clone_size: .; v_call: TRBV28; cdr3_nt: TGTGCCAGCGGCCCGGCGGGGGGCTCCCAGGAGACCCAGTACTTC; cdr3_aa: CASGPAGGSQETQYF
cdr3_length: 14; j_call: TRBJ2-3; d_call: .; clone_size: .; v_call: TRBV30; cdr3_nt: TGTGCCTGGACCAGGGGAGGAAGCACAGATACGCAGTATTTT; cdr3_aa: CAWTRGGSTDTQYF
cdr3_length: 16; j_call: TRBJ2-7; d_call: TRBD1; clone_size: .; v_call: TRBV28; cdr3_nt: TGTGCCAGCAGTCGCAACAGGGGCCTCTACCCCTACGAGCAGTACTTC; cdr3_aa: CASSRNRGLYPYEQYF
cdr3_length: 15; j_call: TRBJ2-1; d_call: .; clone_size: .; v_call: TRBV6-5; cdr3_nt: TGTGCCAGCAGTTACTCTATGGGAATCCACAATGAGCAGTTCTTC; cdr3_aa: CASSYSMGIHNEQFF
cdr3_length: 13; j_call: TRBJ2-7; d_call: .; clone_size: .; v_call: TRBV6-1; cdr3_nt: TGTGCCAGCAGTGAGGCAGGTTCCTACGAGCAGTACTTC; cdr3_aa: CASSEAGSYEQYF
cdr3_length: 14; j_call: TRBJ1-6; d_call: .; clone_size: .; v_call: TRBV30; cdr3_nt: TGTGCCTGGAACTGGGAGGATGTCGGTTCACCCCTCCACTTT; cdr3_aa: CAWNWEDVGSPLHF
cdr3_length: 20; j_call: TRBJ2-2; d_call: TRBD2; clone_size: once; v_call: TRBV4-3; cdr3_nt: TGCGCCAGCAGCCAAGAGGGGTTAACTAGCGGAGTAATGGGATCCGGGGAGCTGTTTTTT; cdr3_aa: CASSQEGLTSGVMGSGELFF
cdr3_length: 15; j_call: TRBJ1-3; d_call: .; clone_size: .; v_call: TRBV5-6; cdr3_nt: TGTGCCAGCAGCCCGGGCATGGGGCCAGGAAACACCATATATTTT; cdr3_aa: CASSPGMGPGNTIYF
cdr3_length: 17; j_call: TRBJ2-2; d_call: .; clone_size: .; v_call: TRBV5-1; cdr3_nt: TGCGCCAGCAGCTTCCTGACAGGCCAATCTGCCTCCGGGGAGCTGTTTTTT; cdr3_aa: CASSFLTGQSASGELFF
cdr3_length: 14; j_call: TRBJ2-7; d_call: TRBD2; clone_size: .; v_call: TRBV11-2; cdr3_nt: TGTGCCAGCAGCTTTGCTAGCGGGGGCTACGAGCAGTACTTC; cdr3_aa: CASSFASGGYEQYF
cdr3_length: 14; j_call: TRBJ1-4; d_call: .; clone_size: .; v_call: TRBV4-2; cdr3_nt: TGTGCCAGCAGCCAAGAACGCGGTAATGAAAAACTGTTTTTT; cdr3_aa: CASSQERGNEKLFF
cdr3_length: 13; j_call: TRBJ1-1; d_call: .; clone_size: .; v_call: TRBV19; cdr3_nt: TGTGCCAGTAGTGCTAGGGAGGGCACTGAAGCTTTCTTT; cdr3_aa: CASSAREGTEAFF
cdr3_length: 13; j_call: TRBJ2-7; d_call: .; clone_size: .; v_call: TRBV5-5; cdr3_nt: TGTGCCAGCAGCTTGACCGACCCCTACGAGCAGTACTTC; cdr3_aa: CASSLTDPYEQYF
cdr3_length: 14; j_call: TRBJ1-1; d_call: .; clone_size: .; v_call: TRBV30; cdr3_nt: TGTGCCTGGTACGGGGGTCGAGGGGTCGGTGAAGCTTTCTTT; cdr3_aa: CAWYGGRGVGEAFF
cdr3_length: 14; j_call: TRBJ2-5; d_call: .; clone_size: once; v_call: TRBV7-9; cdr3_nt: TGTGCCAGCAGCCCAACCTATGTTGGTGAGACCCAGTACTTC; cdr3_aa: CASSPTYVGETQYF
cdr3_length: 13; j_call: TRBJ1-2; d_call: .; clone_size: .; v_call: TRBV9; cdr3_nt: TGTGCCAGCAGCGTAGAACAGGGTAATGGCTACACCTTC; cdr3_aa: CASSVEQGNGYTF
cdr3_length: 14; j_call: TRBJ2-7; d_call: .; clone_size: .; v_call: TRBV7-6; cdr3_nt: TGTGCCAGCAGCTTAGCAGGTTTCTGGGACGAGCAGTACTTC; cdr3_aa: CASSLAGFWDEQYF
cdr3_length: 12; j_call: TRBJ2-7; d_call: TRBD1; clone_size: .; v_call: TRBV29-1; cdr3_nt: TGCAGCGCTCGGACAGGGATGGACGAGCAGTACTTC; cdr3_aa: CSARTGMDEQYF
cdr3_length: 17; j_call: TRBJ2-2; d_call: TRBD2; clone_size: .; v_call: TRBV4-1; cdr3_nt: TGCGCCAGCAGCCAAGTACTAGCGGGAGGAAACACCGGGGAGCTGTTTTTT; cdr3_aa: CASSQVLAGGNTGELFF
cdr3_length: 17; j_call: TRBJ1-6; d_call: .; clone_size: .; v_call: TRBV7-9; cdr3_nt: TGTGCCAGCAGCCACACAACGGTGGTTCCACTAACTTCACCCCTCCACTTT; cdr3_aa: CASSHTTVVPLTSPLHF
cdr3_length: 15; j_call: TRBJ1-1; d_call: .; clone_size: .; v_call: TRBV11-1; cdr3_nt: TGTGCCAGCAGCTTAGCGCCGGGGGGTACCACTGAAGCTTTCTTT; cdr3_aa: CASSLAPGGTTEAFF
cdr3_length: 14; j_call: TRBJ2-5; d_call: .; clone_size: once; v_call: TRBV30; cdr3_nt: TGTGCCTGGAATGGGGTAGCTGGAGCGGAGACCCAGTACTTC; cdr3_aa: CAWNGVAGAETQYF
cdr3_length: 14; j_call: TRBJ1-1; d_call: .; clone_size: .; v_call: TRBV27; cdr3_nt: TGTGCCAGCAGTCCCTGGGGGGTAGCGAGTGAAGCTTTCTTT; cdr3_aa: CASSPWGVASEAFF
cdr3_length: 17; j_call: TRBJ2-7; d_call: .; clone_size: .; v_call: TRBV7-5; cdr3_nt: TGTGCCAGAAGTCGACAGCGGGACAAGAGGGTTTCCTACGAGCAGTACTTC; cdr3_aa: CARSRQRDKRVSYEQYF